This T cell receptor (beta chain) comes out of a study of cytomegalovirus exposure and HLA in healthy donors. Study-wide points: V segments that were indistinguishable, TRBV6-2 and TRBV6-3 among them, were omitted from analysis. Later analysis indicated greater clonal expansion among HLA-associated TCR beta chains than among equally common other chains. In a later analysis, common viral pathogens appeared linked to several of the most significant clusters.

V gave up 6 bases and J gave up 2 bases, with 13 bases separating them. This CDR3 is 15 amino acids long. Looked up from germline, CDR1 is LNHDA and CDR2 is SQIVND (reference sequence). As to this clone: What it binds is not known.

The primer mix had 60 Vbeta and 13 Jbeta primers. Repertoires were generated with immunoSEQ multiplex PCR, while TCRdb's copy carries only in-frame clones and drops some. The sample holds some 180,000 clones, around 80% seen once. The V call is TRBV19, the J call TRBJ2-2, with D tentatively TRBD1 (5 bases). The source material was PBMCs. The receptor was isolated from a young man in good health and CMV-seronegative. In nucleotides, the CDR3 is TGTGCCAGTAGAGGTCGGACACACAACACCGGGGAGCTGTTTTTT. Translating it yields CASRGRTHNTGELFF.